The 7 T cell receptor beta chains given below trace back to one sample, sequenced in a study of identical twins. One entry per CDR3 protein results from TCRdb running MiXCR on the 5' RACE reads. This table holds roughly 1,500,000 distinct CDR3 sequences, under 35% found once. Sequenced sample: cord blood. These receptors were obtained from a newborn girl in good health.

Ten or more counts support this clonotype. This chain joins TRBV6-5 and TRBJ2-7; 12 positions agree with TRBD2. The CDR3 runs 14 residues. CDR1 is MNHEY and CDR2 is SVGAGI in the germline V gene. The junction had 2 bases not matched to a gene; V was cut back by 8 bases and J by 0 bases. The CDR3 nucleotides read TGTGCCAGCTGGGGACTAGCGGGCTCCTACGAGCAGTACTTC. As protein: CASWGLAGSYEQYF.

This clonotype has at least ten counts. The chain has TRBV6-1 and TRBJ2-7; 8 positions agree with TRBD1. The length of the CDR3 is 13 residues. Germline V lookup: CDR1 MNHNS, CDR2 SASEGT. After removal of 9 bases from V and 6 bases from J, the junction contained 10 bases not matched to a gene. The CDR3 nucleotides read TGTGCCAGTGGTTATAGGACAGGGCTCGAGCAGTACTTC. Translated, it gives CASGYRTGLEQYF.

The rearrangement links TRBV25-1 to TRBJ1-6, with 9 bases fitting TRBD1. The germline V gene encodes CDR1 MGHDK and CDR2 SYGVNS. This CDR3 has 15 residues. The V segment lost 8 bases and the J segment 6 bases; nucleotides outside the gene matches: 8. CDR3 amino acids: CASAKGTGPNSPLHF. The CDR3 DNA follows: TGTGCCAGCGCAAAGGGGACAGGGCCTAATTCACCCCTCCACTTT.

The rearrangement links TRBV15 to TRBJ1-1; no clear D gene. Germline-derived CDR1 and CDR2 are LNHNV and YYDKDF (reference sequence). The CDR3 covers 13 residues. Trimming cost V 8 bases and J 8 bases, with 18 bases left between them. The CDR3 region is CATRKDTSTEAFF. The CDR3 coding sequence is TGTGCCACCCGAAAAGATACTTCCACAGAAGCTTTCTTT. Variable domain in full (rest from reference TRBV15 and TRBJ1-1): DAMVIQNPRYQVTQFGKPVTLSCSQTLNHNVMYWYQQKSSQAPKLLFHYYDKDFNNEADTPDNFQSRRPNTSFCFLDIRSPGLGDTAMYLCATRKDTSTEAFFGQGTRLTVV.

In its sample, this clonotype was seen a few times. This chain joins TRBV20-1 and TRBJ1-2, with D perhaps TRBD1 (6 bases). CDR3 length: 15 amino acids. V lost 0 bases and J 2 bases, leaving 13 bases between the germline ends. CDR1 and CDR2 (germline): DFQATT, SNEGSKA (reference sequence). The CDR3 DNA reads TGCAGTGCTAGAGATTGGGCAGGGGCAAACTATGGCTACACCTTC. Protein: CSARDWAGANYGYTF.

The CDR3 region is CASRRTGGAKNIQYF. The CDR3 DNA sequence: TGTGCCAGCAGGAGGACAGGGGGTGCCAAAAACATTCAGTACTTC. The gene calls are TRBV2 and TRBJ2-4; 10 bases are a match to TRBD1. The CDR3 runs 15 residues. Looked up from germline, CDR1 is SNHLY and CDR2 is FYNNEI. The trim removed 6 bases at V and 1 base at J, leaving 3 bases unmatched. Looking up the rest from reference TRBV2 and TRBJ2-4 gives the full variable domain: EPEVTQTPSHQVTQMGQEVILRCVPISNHLYFYWYRQILGQKVEFLVSFYNNEISEKSEIFDDQFSVERPDGSNFTLKIRSTKLEDSAMYFCASRRTGGAKNIQYFGAGTRLSVL.

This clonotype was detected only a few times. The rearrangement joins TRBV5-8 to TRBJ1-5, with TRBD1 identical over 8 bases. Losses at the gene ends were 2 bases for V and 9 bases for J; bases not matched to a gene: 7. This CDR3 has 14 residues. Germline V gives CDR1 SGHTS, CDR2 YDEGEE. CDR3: CASSFGQGSGPQHF. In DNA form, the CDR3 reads TGTGCCAGCAGCTTTGGACAGGGATCAGGGCCCCAGCATTTT.